These 16 T cell receptor beta chains originate from one sample sequenced in a study of T cell repertoires in cytomegalovirus infection. TCRdb analysed the reads with MiXCR anew, one entry per CDR3 protein. The repertoire holds 110,000 or so distinct CDR3 sequences, with 30% as singletons. These receptors' antigens are unknown. Specimen: CD8+ T cells from cultured PBMCs, collected from culture after CMV antigen stimulation. The receptors come from a human donor in good health (CMV status not recorded). Some clones in this sample may be carry-over from other donors' samples.

V and J are TRBV4-1 and TRBJ2-7; the D gene is possibly TRBD2 (6 bases). The germline V gene encodes CDR1 MGHRA and CDR2 YSYEKL. V lost 2 bases and J 6 bases, leaving 11 bases between the germline ends. This CDR3 has 13 amino acids. The CDR3 spells CASSQHRGGEQYF. The DNA for the CDR3 is TGCGCCAGCAGCCAACATAGGGGAGGCGAGCAGTACTTC.

This clonotype was seen a few times. The chain uses TRBV6-1 and TRBJ1-2; no reliable D call. Germline V gene data show CDR1 as MNHNS and CDR2 as SASEGT. This CDR3 region has 12 residues. The V and J ends lost 6 bases and 0 bases respectively, with 5 bases between them. The CDR3 reads CASRSTNYGYTF. The CDR3 coding sequence is TGTGCCAGCAGAAGTACTAACTATGGCTACACCTTC.

The chain joins TRBV10-3 to TRBJ2-7, with no clear D. The CDR3 totals 13 residues. Trimming left V 8 bases short and J 2 bases short, with 13 bases between. Germline loops: CDR1 ENHRY, CDR2 SYGVKD. The CDR3: CAISAQQAYEQYF. The CDR3 DNA reads as TGTGCCATCTCAGCCCAGCAAGCCTACGAGCAGTACTTC.

A few counts support this clonotype. The V call is TRBV6-5, the J call TRBJ1-1, with D unresolved. Between the trimmed V and J ends, which lost 7 bases and 4 bases, there was a span of 16 bases. From germline, CDR1 is MNHEY and CDR2 SVGAGI. The CDR3 is 14 residues long. Here the CDR3 DNA reads TGTGCCAGCACCCCAGGTCCCTATTCCACTGAAGCTTTCTTT. This gives the protein CASTPGPYSTEAFF.

The chain uses TRBV20-1 and TRBJ2-3; D is perhaps TRBD1 (6 bases). This CDR3 is built from 13 residues. The V end was cut by 3 bases, the J end by 11 bases, with 18 bases between. CDR1 is DFQATT and CDR2 is SNEGSKA in the germline V gene (reference sequence). The CDR3 DNA reads as TGCAGTGCTAGTAATAGTAGGCAGGGGCAGCAGTATTTT. Translated, it gives CSASNSRQGQQYF.

This clonotype was observed a few times. The chain carries TRBV5-4 and TRBJ2-3, with 9 bases that match TRBD2. There are 18 residues in the CDR3. Trimming took 4 bases from V and 0 from J; bases not matched to a gene: 12. Germline CDR1 is SGHNT and CDR2 is YYREEE (reference sequence). CDR3 bases: TGTGCCAGCAGCCAGGAGGGGGTTAGCGGGGGTAGCACAGATACGCAGTATTTT. Its protein is CASSQEGVSGGSTDTQYF.

This sequence joins TRBV27 and TRBJ2-7, with D perhaps matching TRBD1 (5 bases). The V end was cut by 5 bases, the J end by 4 bases, with 18 bases between. This CDR3 contains 15 residues. Looked up from germline, CDR1 is MNHEY and CDR2 is SMNVEV (reference sequence). The CDR3 here is CASSPGLLGAYEQYF. For the CDR3, the DNA is TGTGCCAGCAGTCCCGGTCTGTTAGGGGCATACGAGCAGTACTTC.

The V call is TRBV7-9, the J call TRBJ2-7; no clear D. CDR1 and CDR2 from the germline V gene are SEHNR and FQNEAQ (reference sequence). Trimming took off 1 base at V and 3 bases at J, with 7 bases between the two ends. There are 13 residues in the CDR3. CDR3 DNA: TGTGCCAGCAGCTTAGGGCTTCTCTACGAGCAGTACTTC. Amino acids: CASSLGLLYEQYF. The whole variable domain, filled in from reference TRBV7-9 and TRBJ2-7, reads DTGVSQNPRHKITKRGQNVTFRCDPISEHNRLYWYRQTLGQGPEFLTYFQNEAQLEKSRLLSDRFSAERPKGSFSTLEIQRTEQGDSAMYLCASSLGLLYEQYFGPGTRLTVT.

The V and J genes are TRBV27 and TRBJ2-5; D unclear. The CDR3 covers 15 residues. Germline values: CDR1 MNHEY, CDR2 SMNVEV (reference sequence). V lost 1 base, J lost 1 base, and 10 bases lay in between. CDR3 DNA sequence: TGTGCCAGCAGTTTATTAAGGGTCTCCCAAGAGACCCAGTACTTC. Residues: CASSLLRVSQETQYF.

The chain recombines TRBV12-3 or TRBV12-4 with TRBJ1-4; D is undetermined. The CDR3 totals 12 residues. V lost 5 bases, J lost 8 bases, and 9 bases lay in between. CDR3 sequence (DNA): TGTGCCAGCAGTCCCGGAGGCGAAAAACTGTTTTTT. This encodes CASSPGGEKLFF.

Only a few counts were recorded for this clonotype. Here the CDR3 DNA reads TGTGCCAGCAGCACCTCCGGGACAGGGTTGTTCTACGAGCAGTACTTC. This encodes CASSTSGTGLFYEQYF. The chain recombines TRBV7-2 with TRBJ2-7; 9 bases agree with TRBD1. V trimming: 5 bases; J trimming: 3 bases; junction bases outside the gene matches: 11. Germline V lookup: CDR1 SGHTA, CDR2 FQGNSA. The length of the CDR3 is 16 residues.

This chain joins TRBV7-6 and TRBJ1-6; 7 nucleotides match TRBD1. V lost 1 base, J lost 6 bases, and 15 bases stayed unmatched. Germline V gives CDR1 SGHVS, CDR2 FNYEAQ. The CDR3 extends over 19 amino acids. CDR3 protein: CASSLETGFSSAGNSPLHF. CDR3 DNA: TGTGCCAGCAGCTTAGAGACAGGGTTTTCGTCGGCGGGTAATTCACCCCTCCACTTT.

This clonotype appeared a few times. The chain uses TRBV12-3 or TRBV12-4 and TRBJ2-3; TRBD2 matches at 7 bases. This CDR3 has 14 residues. V lost 5 bases to trimming and J lost 2 bases; unmatched junction nucleotides: 4. CDR3 sequence: CASSPAGTTDTQYF. The DNA of the CDR3 is TGTGCCAGCAGTCCAGCGGGGACCACAGATACGCAGTATTTT.

The chain couples TRBV4-1 to TRBJ2-1, with TRBD1 matching over 11 bases. V lost 0 bases to trimming and J lost 14 bases; unmatched junction nucleotides: 15. This CDR3 comprises 17 residues. Germline V lookup: CDR1 MGHRA, CDR2 YSYEKL. The CDR3 DNA is TGCGCCAGCAGCCAAGATCCGGCGAGCCCCGGGACAGGGGGGGAGTTCTTC. It is translated as CASSQDPASPGTGGEFF.

The chain uses TRBV6-8 and TRBJ2-2; D is perhaps TRBD1 (6 bases). Trimming shortened V by 6 bases and J by 3 bases, and 11 bases separated the two germline ends. This CDR3 has 14 amino acids. The germline CDR1 and CDR2 sequences are MNHGY and SAAAGT. In DNA form, the CDR3 reads TGTGCCAGCAGATGGACAGACTACACCGGGGAGCTGTTTTTT. This encodes CASRWTDYTGELFF.

The chain has TRBV10-3 and TRBJ2-7; tentatively, D is TRBD2 (6 bases). Trimming removed 1 base at V and 2 bases at J, with 12 bases between. The CDR3 is 15 residues long. The germline gives CDR1 ENHRY, CDR2 SYGVKD. The CDR3 bases are TGTGCCATCAGTGAGTTTGCGGGGAGTCCCTACGAGCAGTACTTC. Residues: CAISEFAGSPYEQYF.